These 5 T cell receptor beta chains came from one sample sequenced in a study of blood T cell repertoires in COVID-19. Clones were read by immunoSEQ multiplex PCR, and TCRdb kept only the in-frame ones, dropping some. This sample has approximately 160,000 clones; roughly 88% occur once, and the top ten carry about 6.8%. The source material was peripheral blood. The origin of the receptors is a woman in her fifties or sixties in a cohort sampled during active or convalescent COVID-19.

This clone was seen a few times. V gene TRBV24-1 combines with J gene TRBJ2-2; D is unresolved. The V gene's germline CDR1 is KGHDR and CDR2 SFDVKD. CDR3 length equals 15 residues. The V end lost 2 bases, the J end lost 3 bases, and 9 bases lay between the germline ends. The CDR3 DNA reads as TGTGCCACCAGTGATTCGAACAGACACACCGGGGAGCTGTTTTTT. Translation gives CATSDSNRHTGELFF.

The chain links TRBV27 to TRBJ1-5; D might be TRBD1 (6 bases). The germline V and J ends were trimmed by 4 bases and 3 bases, with 13 bases remaining between them. In germline, CDR1 is MNHEY, CDR2 SMNVEV (reference sequence). The length of the CDR3 is 15 residues. CDR3 nucleotides: TGTGCCAGCAGTTCGGTCCAGGGGCCCAATCAGCCCCAGCATTTT. Amino acids: CASSSVQGPNQPQHF.

This clone is classed as medium-sized. This chain connects TRBV19 to TRBJ2-7; TRBD1 might be the D (5 bases). The CDR3 covers 14 residues. The ends were cut back, 3 bases at V and 4 bases at J, with 13 bases in the middle. Germline V lookup: CDR1 LNHDA, CDR2 SQIVND (reference sequence). The CDR3 protein is CASSMGQGSYEQYF. In DNA, the CDR3 is TGTGCCAGTAGTATGGGGCAGGGTTCTTACGAGCAGTACTTC.

The gene calls are TRBV5-4 and TRBJ2-7; D is uncertain. The CDR3 contains 11 residues. V was clipped by 2 bases and J by 6 bases, with 6 bases between them. From germline, CDR1 is SGHNT and CDR2 YYREEE (reference sequence). For the CDR3, the DNA is TGTGCCAGCAGCTTCGGTCGCGAGCAGTACTTC. Its translation: CASSFGREQYF.

V and J are TRBV18 and TRBJ2-1; 9 positions match TRBD1. The V gene's germline CDR1 is KGHSH and CDR2 LQKENI. The CDR3 has 18 residues. Trimming removed 2 bases from V and 7 bases from J; junction bases left unmatched: 15. The CDR3 protein is CASSPTGVPGQGQNEQFF. The CDR3, as DNA: TGTGCCAGCTCACCAACGGGGGTCCCGGGACAGGGACAGAATGAGCAGTTCTTC.